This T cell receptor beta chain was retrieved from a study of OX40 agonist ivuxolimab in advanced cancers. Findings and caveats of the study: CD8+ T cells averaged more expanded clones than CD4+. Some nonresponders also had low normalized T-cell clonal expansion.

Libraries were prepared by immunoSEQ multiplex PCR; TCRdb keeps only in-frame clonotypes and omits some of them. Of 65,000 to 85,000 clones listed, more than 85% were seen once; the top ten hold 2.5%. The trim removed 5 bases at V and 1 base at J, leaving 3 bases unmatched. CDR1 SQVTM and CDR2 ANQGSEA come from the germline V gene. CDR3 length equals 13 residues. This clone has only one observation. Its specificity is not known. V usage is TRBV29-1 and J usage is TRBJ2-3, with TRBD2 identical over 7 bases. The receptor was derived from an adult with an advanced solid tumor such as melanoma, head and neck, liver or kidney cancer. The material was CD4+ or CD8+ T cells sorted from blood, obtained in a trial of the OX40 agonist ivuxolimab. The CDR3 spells CSVWAGGTDTQYF. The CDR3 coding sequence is TGCAGCGTTTGGGCGGGGGGCACAGATACGCAGTATTTT.